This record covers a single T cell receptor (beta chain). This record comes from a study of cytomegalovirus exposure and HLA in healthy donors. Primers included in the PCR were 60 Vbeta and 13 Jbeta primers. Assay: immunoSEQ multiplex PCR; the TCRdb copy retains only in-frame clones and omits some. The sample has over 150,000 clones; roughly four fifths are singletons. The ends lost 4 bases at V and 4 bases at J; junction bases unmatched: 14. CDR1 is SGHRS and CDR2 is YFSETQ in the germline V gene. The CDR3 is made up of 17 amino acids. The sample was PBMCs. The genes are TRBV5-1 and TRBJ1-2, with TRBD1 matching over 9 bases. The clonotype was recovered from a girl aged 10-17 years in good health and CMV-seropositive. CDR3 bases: TGCGCCAGCAGCCCGGGACAGGGAGTGGAGGGTGGCTATGGCTACACCTTC. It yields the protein CASSPGQGVEGGYGYTF.